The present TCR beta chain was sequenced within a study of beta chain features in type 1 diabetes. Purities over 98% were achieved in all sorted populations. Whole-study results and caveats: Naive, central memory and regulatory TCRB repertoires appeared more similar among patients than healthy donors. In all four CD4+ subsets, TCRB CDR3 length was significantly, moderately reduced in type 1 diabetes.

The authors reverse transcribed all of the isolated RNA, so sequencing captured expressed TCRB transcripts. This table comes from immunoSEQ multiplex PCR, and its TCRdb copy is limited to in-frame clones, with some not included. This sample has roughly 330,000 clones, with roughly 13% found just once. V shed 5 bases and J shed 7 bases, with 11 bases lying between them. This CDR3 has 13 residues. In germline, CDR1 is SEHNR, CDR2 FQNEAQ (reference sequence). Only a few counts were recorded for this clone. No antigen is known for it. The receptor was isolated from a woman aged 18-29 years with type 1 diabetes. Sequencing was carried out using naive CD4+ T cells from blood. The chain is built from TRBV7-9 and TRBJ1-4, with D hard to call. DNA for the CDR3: TGTGCCAGCAGCGATACGCCGGGTGAAAAACTGTTTTTT. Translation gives CASSDTPGEKLFF.